What follows are 10 T cell receptor beta chains derived from one specimen sequenced in a study of tumor-infiltrating lymphocytes in primary liver carcinoma. The tissue used was unsorted bulk material of roughly 17-32 mg. RNA and DNA were co-extracted from it with the AllPrep DNA/RNA mini kit. The input was approximately 500 ng total RNA; TCR beta cDNA was made from it with a constant-region primer. Three rounds of nested multiplex PCR with slightly modified ARM-PCR produced TCR beta libraries. PCR rounds one and two used TRBV1-TRBV30 forward primers with a C-beta reverse primer for 10 cycles each. TCRdb re-analysed the multiplex PCR reads in MiXCR, keeping a single row per CDR3 protein. The sample contains approximately 64,000 distinct CDR3 sequences, roughly two thirds of which appear only once. The sequenced sample consisted of liver tumor tissue from sampling region 4. Indicated subset: tumor region T4, right-lateral pole. Source of these receptors: a man aged 40-50 years with primary liver carcinoma and hepatitis B virus infection.

This clonotype was observed many times. CDR3 sequence (DNA): TGTGCCAGCAGCCGAGATTATAGCAATCAGCCCCAGCATTTT. The encoded protein is CASSRDYSNQPQHF. The chain uses TRBV7-9 and TRBJ1-5; no clear D. The CDR3 totals 14 residues. With 5 bases removed from V and 0 bases from J, the gap between germline ends came to 8 bases. The germline V gene has CDR1 SEHNR and CDR2 FQNEAQ (reference sequence).

This clonotype showed up many times. This chain uses TRBV19 with TRBJ2-5; TRBD1 matches 10 bases. The CDR3 loop spans 15 amino acids. Trimming at V came to 3 bases and at J to 10 bases, leaving 11 bases not matched to a gene. Germline loops: CDR1 LNHDA, CDR2 SQIVND (reference sequence). In DNA form, the CDR3 reads TGTGCCAGTAGTATCGTCGCTAGCGGACAGGGGGGCCAGTACTTC. It specifies CASSIVASGQGGQYF.

A few counts support this clonotype. The junction shows a germline mismatch at one end, possibly a read error. The chain carries TRBV4-1 and TRBJ2-3; 9 bases map to TRBD1. CDR1 and CDR2 from the germline V gene are MGHRA and YSYEKL. CDR3 size: 15 residues. The CDR3 bases are TGCGTCAGCAGCCAATCGGGACAGGGAACAAATACGCAGTATTTT. It specifies CVSSQSGQGTNTQYF.

The count of this clonotype is one. A read error is possible here, since a much larger clone lies one base away. This chain links TRBV18 with TRBJ2-1; D is perhaps TRBD2 (6 bases). This CDR3 spans 15 amino acids. V shed 2 bases and J shed 5 bases, with 13 bases lying between them. Germline loops: CDR1 KGHSH, CDR2 LQKENI. In nucleotides, the CDR3 is TGTGCCAGCTCACCAGGCGGGACTCCCAACAATGAGCAGTTCTTC. It encodes CASSPGGTPNNEQFF. Full variable domain (rest looked up from reference TRBV18 and TRBJ2-1): NAGVMQNPRHLVRRRGQEARLRCSPMKGHSHVYWYRQLPEEGLKFMVYLQKENIIDESGMPKERFSAEFPKEGPSILRIQQVVRGDSAAYFCASSPGGTPNNEQFFGPGTRLTVL.

This clonotype is termed medium-sized. CDR3 region: CASSFSGDRAYGYTF. Here the CDR3 DNA reads TGTGCCAGCAGCTTCTCCGGGGACAGGGCCTATGGCTACACCTTC. V is TRBV11-2 and J is TRBJ1-2; TRBD1 matches 9 bases. The CDR3 totals 15 residues. Trimming cost V 3 bases and J 4 bases; bases outside gene matches: 6. The germline V gene encodes CDR1 SGHAT and CDR2 FQNNGV.

In regard to this clonotype: An end of the junction differs from the germline gene, which may be a read error. The chain recombines TRBV11-2 with TRBJ2-7; TRBD1 is a possible D gene (5 bases). The J call is doubtful: the DNA matches TRBJ2-1 better. CDR3 size: 13 residues. Germline V CDR1 and CDR2: SGHAT, FQNNGV. DNA for the CDR3: TGTTCCAGCAGCTTCGACAGCACCTACGAGCAGTTCTTC. Its protein is CSSSFDSTYEQFF.

As regards this clonotype: It may be a read error: a sequence one base away is much more abundant. This chain links TRBV6-1 with TRBJ2-7; D gene ambiguous. V dropped 6 bases and J dropped 3 bases, with 6 bases sitting between them. CDR3 length: 11 residues. In germline, CDR1 is MNHNS, CDR2 SASEGT. The DNA for the CDR3 is TGTGCCAGCAGCGAACTCTACGAGCAGTACTTC. Protein product: CASSELYEQYF.

As concerns this clonotype: The junction departs from the called germline gene at one end, perhaps through a read error. This sequence joins TRBV12-3 or TRBV12-4 and TRBJ2-2; tentative D call: TRBD2 (5 bases). The CDR3 consists of 12 residues. The CDR3 DNA follows: TGTGCCAGCAGTCCGCGTACCGGGGTGCTGTTTTTT. This codes for CASSPRTGVLFF.

Concerning this clonotype: One junction end disagrees with the germline gene, perhaps due to a read error. V and J are TRBV12-3 or TRBV12-4 and TRBJ1-2; tentative D call: TRBD1 (6 bases). The CDR3 is 16 amino acids. This CDR3 reads CVSSWRTPRGPFGYTF. DNA of the CDR3: TGTGTCAGCAGTTGGCGAACCCCACGGGGGCCCTTTGGCTACACCTTC.

This sequence joins TRBV11-2 and TRBJ2-2, with D possibly matching TRBD1 (6 bases). In germline, CDR1 is SGHAT, CDR2 FQNNGV. Trimming shortened V by 9 bases and J by 10 bases, and 24 bases separated the two germline ends. The CDR3 sequence is 15 residues long. As DNA, the CDR3 is TGTGCCAGTAGATTAAACGTCAGGGGTGCCGTGGAGCTGTTTTTT. This gives the protein CASRLNVRGAVELFF.